This T cell receptor beta chain was sequenced during a study of OX40 agonist ivuxolimab in advanced cancers. For the wider study: Ivuxolimab, which targeted the costimulatory receptor OX40 (CD134), was an agonistic, fully human IgG2 monoclonal antibody. The paper describes the monotherapy dose-escalation part (N of about 52 patients) of the phase I trial of ivuxolimab. Intravenous ivuxolimab was administered to patients every 2 weeks at six dose levels: 0.01, 0.1, 0.3, 1.5, 3 and 10 mg/kg. Partial responses occurred in three dose-escalation patients: two with cutaneous melanoma and one with hepatocellular carcinoma. Peripheral TCRbeta sequencing was intended to test whether TCR sequence diversity was altered and clonal T-cell expansion was caused by ivuxolimab. Of the 50 to 55 patients in dose escalation, 19 had hepatocellular carcinoma, about 15 had melanoma, 9 had renal cell carcinoma and 9 had head and neck cancer. In the dose-escalation cohort, nearly 85% of patients were male, and the mean age was around 65 years with a range of about 20 to 79. Prior anti-PD-1, anti-PD-L1 or anti-CTLA-4 therapy was permitted, and approximately 41% of dose-escalation patients had received checkpoint inhibitors.

For sequencing of the TCRbeta CDR3 region, genomic DNA was extracted from the sorted cells. The immunoSEQ Assay was used for sequencing of TCRbeta CDR3 regions. Imported from immuneACCESS, the table was reduced by TCRdb to in-frame sequences with V and J called. These copies leave out some clones; in studies compared against another copy, an unresolved V gene accounts for under half, and the cause of the remainder is not known. The sample table records 70,000 to 90,000 clones; over 70% of these occur just once. Around 7.5% of the sample is taken by the ten largest. From the germline V gene (reference sequence), CDR1 is MNHEY and CDR2 is SMNVEV. From cysteine to phenylalanine, the CDR3 is 15 amino acids long. The retained sequence is limited to the CDR3, 45 bases, with the frame set at the first base. V sheds 3 bases and J sheds 6 bases, leaving 16 bases between their ends. What the work shows at the level of the full study, not this receptor alone: Low levels of normalized T-cell clonal expansion were also seen in some nonresponding patients. At doses from 0.1 to 3.0 mg/kg, clonal expansion was seen in both CD4+ and CD8+ blood T cells between baseline and week 6. The antigen specificity of the peripheral T cells that underwent clonal expansion was not determined. In partial responders in the 0.1-3.0 mg/kg groups, normalized peripheral clonal expansion was found to be among the lowest, especially among CD8+ T cells. After ivuxolimab, CD8+ T cells had more expanded clones than CD4+ T cells on average.

As for this clone: Which antigen it targets is not known. Nothing much larger sits one base from this clone, and base qualities are not available.

The trial excluded patients who had a history of autoimmune disease or who were on systemic immunosuppression. Peripheral blood for TCR sequencing was collected from all dose cohorts at baseline, on cycle 4 day 1, and on cycle 7 day 1. Samples were obtained from an open-label, multicenter, first-in-human phase I dose-escalation trial of ivuxolimab. Adults with locally advanced or metastatic melanoma, renal cell carcinoma, hepatocellular carcinoma or head and neck squamous cell carcinoma were enrolled in the trial. CD4+ and CD8+ T cells were sorted separately from peripheral blood before TCR sequencing.

The material sequenced was CD4+ or CD8+ T cells sorted from blood, taken in a trial of the OX40 agonist ivuxolimab. The clonotype originates from an adult with an advanced solid tumor such as melanoma, head and neck, liver or kidney cancer. The rearrangement combines TRBV27 with TRBJ2-3, with TRBD1 tentatively as D gene (6 bases match). The CDR3 protein: CASSLGQSSGDTQYF. The DNA sequence follows: TGTGCCAGCAGTTTGGGACAATCCTCGGGGGATACGCAGTATTTT.